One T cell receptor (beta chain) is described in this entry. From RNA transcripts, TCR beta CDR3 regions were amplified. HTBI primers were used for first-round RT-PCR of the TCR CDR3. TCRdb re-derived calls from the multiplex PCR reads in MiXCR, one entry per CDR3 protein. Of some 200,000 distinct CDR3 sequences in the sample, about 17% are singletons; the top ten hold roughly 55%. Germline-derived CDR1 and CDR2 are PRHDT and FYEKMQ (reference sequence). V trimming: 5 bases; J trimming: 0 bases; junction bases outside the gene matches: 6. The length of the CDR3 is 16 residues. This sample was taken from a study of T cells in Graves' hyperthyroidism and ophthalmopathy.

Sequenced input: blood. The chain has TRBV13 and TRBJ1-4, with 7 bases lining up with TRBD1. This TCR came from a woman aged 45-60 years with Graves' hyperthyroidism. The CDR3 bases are TGTGCCAGCAGCATCGGACAGGAGCCAACTAATGAAAAACTGTTTTTT. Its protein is CASSIGQEPTNEKLFF.